The source of this T cell receptor beta chain is a study of vaccination effects on CD4 cells after COVID-19. The protocol was immunoSEQ multiplex PCR, while the TCRdb copy is restricted to in-frame clones and leaves out a portion. The sample lists 65,000 to 90,000 clones; 65% to 80% were seen once. The CDR3 consists of 15 residues. In germline, CDR1 is MRHNA, CDR2 SNTAGT. V shed 6 bases and J 4 bases; nucleotides not matched to a gene: 5. Viral peptide pools were used in the ViraFEST assay to expand antigen-specific CD4+ T cells, and sequencing came afterward. With nine to eleven days of culture completed, CD4+ T cells were isolated. Negative nucleocapsid antibody tests before and after vaccination confirmed no previous SARS-CoV-2 infection. IL-2 medium supplanted half the medium on days 3 and 7. This clone showed up just once. Its antigen is not identified.

V is TRBV6-4 and J is TRBJ2-5; TRBD2 agrees at 13 bases. The source was CD4+ T cells from PBMCs cultured with HCoV-NL63 spike peptides, collected before COVID-19 vaccination. This sequence originates from a human donor who received a COVID-19 vaccine. In DNA, the CDR3 is TGTGCCAGCAGCCGACTAGCGGGGGGAGGAGAGACCCAGTACTTC. It is translated as CASSRLAGGGETQYF.